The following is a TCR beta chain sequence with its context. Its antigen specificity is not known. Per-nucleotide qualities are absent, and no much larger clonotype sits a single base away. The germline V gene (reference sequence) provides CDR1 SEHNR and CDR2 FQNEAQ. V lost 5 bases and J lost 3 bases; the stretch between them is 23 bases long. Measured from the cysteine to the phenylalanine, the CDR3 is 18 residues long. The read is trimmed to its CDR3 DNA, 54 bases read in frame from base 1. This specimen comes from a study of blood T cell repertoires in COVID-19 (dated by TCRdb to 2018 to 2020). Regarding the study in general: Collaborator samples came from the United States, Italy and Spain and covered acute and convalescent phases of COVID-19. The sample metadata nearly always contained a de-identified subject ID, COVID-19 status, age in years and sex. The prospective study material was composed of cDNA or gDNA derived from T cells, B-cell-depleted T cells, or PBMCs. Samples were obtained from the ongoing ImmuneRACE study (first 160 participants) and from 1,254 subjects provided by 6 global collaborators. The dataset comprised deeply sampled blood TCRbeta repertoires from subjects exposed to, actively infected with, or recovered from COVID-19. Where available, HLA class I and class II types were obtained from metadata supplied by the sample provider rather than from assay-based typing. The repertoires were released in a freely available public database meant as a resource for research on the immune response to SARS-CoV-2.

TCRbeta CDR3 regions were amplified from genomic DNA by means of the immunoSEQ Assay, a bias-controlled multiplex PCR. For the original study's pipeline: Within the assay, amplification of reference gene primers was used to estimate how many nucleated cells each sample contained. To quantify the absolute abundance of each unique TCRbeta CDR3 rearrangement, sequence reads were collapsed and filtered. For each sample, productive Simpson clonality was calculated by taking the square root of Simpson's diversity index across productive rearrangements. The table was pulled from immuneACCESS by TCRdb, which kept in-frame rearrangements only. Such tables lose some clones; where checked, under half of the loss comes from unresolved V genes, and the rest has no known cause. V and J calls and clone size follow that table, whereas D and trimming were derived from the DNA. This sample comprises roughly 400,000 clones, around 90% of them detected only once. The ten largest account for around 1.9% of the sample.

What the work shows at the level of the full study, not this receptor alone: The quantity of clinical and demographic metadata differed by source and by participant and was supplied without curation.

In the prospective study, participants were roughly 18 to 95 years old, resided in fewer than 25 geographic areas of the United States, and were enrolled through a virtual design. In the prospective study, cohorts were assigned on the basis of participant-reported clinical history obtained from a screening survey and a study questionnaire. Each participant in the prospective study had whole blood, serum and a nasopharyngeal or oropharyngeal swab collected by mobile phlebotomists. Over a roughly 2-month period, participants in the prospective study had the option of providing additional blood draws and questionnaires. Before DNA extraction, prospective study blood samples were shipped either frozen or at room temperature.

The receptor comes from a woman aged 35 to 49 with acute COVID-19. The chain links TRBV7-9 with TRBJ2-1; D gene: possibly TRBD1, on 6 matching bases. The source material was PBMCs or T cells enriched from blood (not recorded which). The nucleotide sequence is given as TGTGCCAGCAGCGAGGCCCCAGGACAGAAACCGGACTACAATGAGCAGTTCTTC. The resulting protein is CASSEAPGQKPDYNEQFF.